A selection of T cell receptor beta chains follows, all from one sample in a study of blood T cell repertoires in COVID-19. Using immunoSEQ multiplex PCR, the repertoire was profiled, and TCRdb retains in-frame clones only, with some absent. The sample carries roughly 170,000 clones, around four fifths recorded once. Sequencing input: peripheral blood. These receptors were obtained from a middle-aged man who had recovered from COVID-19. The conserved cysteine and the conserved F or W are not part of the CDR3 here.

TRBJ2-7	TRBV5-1	ASSFSDSWLEQY
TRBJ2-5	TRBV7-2	ASSLRTSGSPVTQY
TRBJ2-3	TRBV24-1	ATSVQGVADTQY
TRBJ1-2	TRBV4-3	ASSQDFPADSLYGYT
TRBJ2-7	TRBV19	ASSIEAGPAYEQY
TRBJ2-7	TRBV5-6	ASSLTSTSLEQY
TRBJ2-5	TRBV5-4	ASTQIMGQGQETQY
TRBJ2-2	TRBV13	ASSLRGGELF
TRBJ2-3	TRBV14	ASSQDGVSGDTQY
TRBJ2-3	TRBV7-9	ASSTRAGVADTQY
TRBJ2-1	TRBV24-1	ATSWSGSYNEQF
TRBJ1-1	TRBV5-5	ASSPPGQVGSRNTEAF
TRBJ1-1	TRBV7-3	ASSRTVNTEAF
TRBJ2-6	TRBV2	ASRQGAGANVLT
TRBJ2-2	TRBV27	ASTQGVGGMGELF
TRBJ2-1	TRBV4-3	ASSQVSGGPGNEQF
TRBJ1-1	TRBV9	ASSLQGNTEAF
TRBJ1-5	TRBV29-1	SAASGQGYQPQH
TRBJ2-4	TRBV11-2	ASSLGGAGWDKNIQY
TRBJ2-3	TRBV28	ASSPPSELTDTQY
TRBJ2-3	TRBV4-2	ASSQGQGAIDTQY
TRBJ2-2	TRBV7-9	ASTVSGGNTGELF
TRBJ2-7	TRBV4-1	ASSQNPSESSYEQY
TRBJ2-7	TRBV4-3	ASSQHRDRPYEQY
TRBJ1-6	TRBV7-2	ASSLGGDSPLH
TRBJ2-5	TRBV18	ASSPKLASTETQY
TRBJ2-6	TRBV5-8	ASSWASSGANVLT
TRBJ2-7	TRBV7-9	ASTSTGFGREQY
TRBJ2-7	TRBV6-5	ASSYFPGQGYEQY
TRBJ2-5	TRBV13	ASSLPGTGGGETQY
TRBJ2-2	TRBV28	ASSFRLARNTGELF
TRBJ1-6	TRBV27	ASSSNPQGLAYNSPLH
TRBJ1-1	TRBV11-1	ASSYSRRRNEAF
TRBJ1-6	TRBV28	ASSSGDSPLH
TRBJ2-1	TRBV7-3	ASSSSGYNEQF
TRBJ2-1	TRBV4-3	ASSQERSATTMKQF
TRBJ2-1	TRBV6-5	ASSYSYARRDNEQF
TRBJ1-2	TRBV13	ASSYSGTVYGYT
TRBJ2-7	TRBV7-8	ASSLALSGAGGVEY
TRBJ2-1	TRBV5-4	ASSTGVSGLDEQF
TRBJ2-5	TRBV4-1	ASSQGGGTVIPETQY
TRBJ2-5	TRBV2	ASSPKGDREWTQY
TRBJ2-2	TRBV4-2	ASSQGQGLPGELF
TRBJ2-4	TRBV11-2	ASSFPWGQSKNIQY
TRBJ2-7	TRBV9	ASSTGQGQADEQY
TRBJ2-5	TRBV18	ASSPNGVSETQY
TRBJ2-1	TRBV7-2	ASSVTDEQF
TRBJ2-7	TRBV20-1	SATGAYEQY
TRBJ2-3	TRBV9	ASSVEQSSTDTQY
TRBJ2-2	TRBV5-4	ASSSPRTSGRGANTGELF
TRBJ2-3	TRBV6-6	ASSLSGGALDTQY
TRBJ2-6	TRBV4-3	ASSQAQGSSGANVLT
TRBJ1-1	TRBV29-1	SVEEQLDTEAF